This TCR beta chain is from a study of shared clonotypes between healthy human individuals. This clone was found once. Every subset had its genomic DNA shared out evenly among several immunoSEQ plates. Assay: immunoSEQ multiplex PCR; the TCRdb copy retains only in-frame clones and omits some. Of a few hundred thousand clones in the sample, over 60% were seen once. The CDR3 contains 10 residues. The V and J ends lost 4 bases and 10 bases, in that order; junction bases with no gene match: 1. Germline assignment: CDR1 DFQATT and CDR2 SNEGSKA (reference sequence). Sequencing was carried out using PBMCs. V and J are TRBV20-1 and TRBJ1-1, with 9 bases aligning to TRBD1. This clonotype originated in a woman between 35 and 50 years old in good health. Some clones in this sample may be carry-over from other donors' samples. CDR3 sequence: CSAKGQGAFF. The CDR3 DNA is TGCAGTGCTAAGGGACAGGGAGCTTTCTTT.